These T cell receptor beta chains were read from a single sample in a study of graft-versus-host responses after intestinal transplantation. Libraries were prepared by immunoSEQ multiplex PCR; TCRdb keeps only in-frame clonotypes and omits some of them. Of over 100,000 clones listed, roughly 91% are singletons. No antigen has been identified for these receptors. This material consisted of unstimulated CD4+ T cells sorted from spleen or lymph node cells, taken before intestinal transplant. The receptor source for this set is a human donor who received an intestinal transplant. Each CDR3 is given with its conserved first and last residue. A D gene is named only where the DNA matches it firmly. Size is omitted from some rows. Given values are once, few, many or a class for expanded clones.

j_call clone_size v_call d_call cdr3_aa cdr3_nt
TRBJ2-7 - TRBV4-2 TRBD1 CASSQAMGTGFYEQYF TGTGCCAGCAGCCAAGCCATGGGGACAGGCTTCTACGAGCAGTACTTC
TRBJ2-6 - TRBV5-1 - CASSLEGGADGANVLTF TGCGCCAGCAGCTTGGAGGGGGGCGCGGATGGGGCCAACGTCCTGACTTTC
TRBJ1-2 - TRBV9 - CASSVVRQGSRVGYGYTF TGTGCCAGCAGCGTAGTCCGGCAGGGCAGTAGGGTGGGCTATGGCTACACCTTC
TRBJ2-7 - TRBV18 TRBD1 CASSPKGSRDRGFHEQYF TGTGCCAGCTCACCAAAGGGGAGCCGGGACAGGGGTTTCCACGAGCAGTACTTC
TRBJ1-1 - TRBV20-1 - CSATYNTEAFF TGCAGTGCTACTTATAACACTGAAGCTTTCTTT
TRBJ2-5 - TRBV11-2 - CASSFSLAETQYF TGTGCCAGCAGCTTCTCCCTTGCGGAGACCCAGTACTTC
TRBJ2-7 once TRBV10-3 TRBD1 CATSNRDRGLYEQYF TGTGCCACTTCAAATCGGGACAGGGGGCTCTACGAGCAGTACTTC
TRBJ1-1 - TRBV28 - CASVSSLPRGMNTEAFF TGTGCCAGCGTTAGTTCCCTTCCCCGTGGGATGAACACTGAAGCTTTCTTT
TRBJ2-4 - TRBV30 - CAWSATVGIQYF TGTGCCTGGAGTGCGACGGTCGGCATTCAGTACTTC
TRBJ2-1 - TRBV5-6 TRBD1 CASSFTPGQGSYNEQFF TGTGCCAGCAGCTTTACTCCGGGACAGGGTTCCTACAATGAGCAGTTCTTC
TRBJ2-2 - TRBV11-2 TRBD1 CASSEYRGLKLFF TGTGCCAGCAGCGAATACAGGGGGCTAAAGCTGTTTTTT
TRBJ2-7 - TRBV25-1 - CASSEYLSQYF TGTGCCAGCAGTGAATACCTTTCCCAGTACTTC
TRBJ1-1 - TRBV6-5 - CASSFLPGRADTEAFF TGTGCCAGCAGTTTCTTGCCAGGGAGGGCGGACACTGAAGCTTTCTTT
TRBJ2-7 once TRBV7-6 TRBD2 CASSPTSGPYEQYF TGTGCCAGCAGCCCGACTAGCGGACCTTACGAGCAGTACTTC
TRBJ2-7 - TRBV7-6 TRBD1 CASSLTSDQGAVYEQYF TGTGCCAGCAGCTTAACTTCCGATCAGGGGGCGGTCTACGAGCAGTACTTC
TRBJ2-7 - TRBV9 - CASSRDGGDEQYF TGTGCCAGCAGCAGGGATGGGGGTGACGAGCAGTACTTC
TRBJ2-4 - TRBV27 TRBD2 CASSLWTPSGVKNIQYF TGTGCCAGCAGTTTATGGACCCCTAGCGGGGTCAAAAACATTCAGTACTTC
TRBJ2-3 - TRBV19 - CASSIDLARPDTQYF TGTGCCAGTAGTATAGATTTAGCCCGCCCAGATACGCAGTATTTT
TRBJ2-3 - TRBV19 - CASSRSPSTDTQYF TGTGCCAGTAGTAGGTCCCCCTCCACAGATACGCAGTATTTT
TRBJ2-5 - TRBV7-3 - CASSSAGQETQYF TGTGCCAGCAGCTCCGCAGGACAAGAGACCCAGTACTTC
TRBJ2-7 - TRBV9 TRBD2 CASSESGPERLAGGILEPYEQYF TGTGCCAGCAGCGAGTCCGGACCCGAGAGACTAGCGGGAGGGATACTAGAACCCTACGAGCAGTACTTC
TRBJ2-1 - TRBV27 - CASSRDMPNNEQFF TGTGCCAGCAGTCGTGACATGCCGAACAATGAGCAGTTCTTC
TRBJ2-7 - TRBV5-1 TRBD2 CASSLLAGGGGGPYEQYF TGCGCCAGCAGCTTGCTAGCGGGAGGGGGTGGAGGCCCCTACGAGCAGTACTTC
TRBJ2-6 - TRBV6-5 - CASSTGSSGANVLTF TGTGCCAGCAGCACAGGGTCCTCTGGGGCCAACGTCCTGACTTTC
TRBJ2-6 - TRBV29-1 - CSAGFSGANVLTF TGCAGCGCGGGCTTTTCTGGGGCCAACGTCCTGACTTTC
TRBJ1-1 - TRBV6-5 TRBD1 CASRPPKGANTEAFF TGTGCCAGCAGGCCCCCGAAGGGGGCCAACACTGAAGCTTTCTTT
TRBJ2-7 - TRBV18 TRBD1 CASSPGTGSSYEQYF TGTGCCAGCTCACCGGGGACAGGGAGCTCCTACGAGCAGTACTTC
TRBJ2-1 - TRBV5-1 - CASRLFGTGYNEQFF TGCGCCAGCAGGCTGTTCGGGACGGGCTACAATGAGCAGTTCTTC
TRBJ2-1 - TRBV5-1 - CASSPVRVYNEQFF TGCGCCAGCAGCCCAGTGAGGGTCTACAATGAGCAGTTCTTC
TRBJ2-5 - TRBV5-4 - CASSLDRPSVETQYF TGTGCCAGCAGCTTGGACAGACCTTCGGTAGAGACCCAGTACTTC
TRBJ1-3 - TRBV19 TRBD1 CASRRTGRNTIYF TGTGCCAGTAGAAGGACAGGGAGGAACACCATATATTTT
TRBJ2-5 - TRBV5-4 TRBD2 CASSLVGLAGQETQYF TGTGCCAGCAGCTTGGTAGGACTAGCGGGACAAGAGACCCAGTACTTC
TRBJ2-5 - TRBV28 - CASSADSQETQYF TGTGCCAGCAGTGCGGACTCACAAGAGACCCAGTACTTC
TRBJ2-7 - TRBV27 TRBD2 CASSSPRAGGDEQYF TGTGCCAGCAGTTCCCCGCGAGCGGGAGGTGACGAGCAGTACTTC
TRBJ2-5 - TRBV7-3 TRBD2 CASSLGGTSRETQYF TGTGCCAGCAGCTTAGGGGGGACTAGCCGGGAGACCCAGTACTTC
TRBJ1-1 - TRBV29-1 TRBD1 CSVGRTGGTEAFF TGCAGCGTTGGAAGGACAGGGGGCACTGAAGCTTTCTTT
TRBJ1-1 - TRBV27 - CASSSVGFTNTEAFF TGTGCCAGCAGTTCAGTGGGGTTTACGAACACTGAAGCTTTCTTT
TRBJ1-3 once TRBV2 - CASISGLTIYF TGTGCCAGCATAAGTGGGCTCACCATATATTTT
TRBJ1-5 few TRBV19 - CASTESGALNQPQHF TGTGCCAGTACCGAGTCAGGGGCGCTTAATCAGCCCCAGCATTTT
TRBJ2-7 once TRBV6-1 TRBD1 CASSRTGQSYEQYF TGTGCCAGCAGTCGGACAGGGCAATCCTACGAGCAGTACTTC
TRBJ2-5 - TRBV7-2 - CASSLAGNQETQYF TGTGCCAGCAGCTTAGCCGGGAATCAAGAGACCCAGTACTTC
TRBJ2-7 - TRBV15 - CATSSTGGSYEQYF TGTGCCACCAGCAGTACCGGGGGCAGTTACGAGCAGTACTTC
TRBJ2-1 - TRBV7-3 TRBD1 CASSSPGQGKNEQFF TGTGCCAGCAGCTCTCCGGGACAGGGGAAGAATGAGCAGTTCTTC
TRBJ2-1 - TRBV5-6 TRBD2 CASSLAAGGAVSEQFF TGTGCCAGCAGCTTGGCGGCGGGAGGGGCAGTCAGTGAGCAGTTCTTC
TRBJ2-7 - TRBV5-1 TRBD1 CASSVDRANYEQYF TGCGCCAGCAGCGTCGACAGGGCCAACTACGAGCAGTACTTC
TRBJ1-5 - TRBV2 TRBD1 CASSRDRGSNQPQHF TGTGCCAGCAGTAGGGACAGGGGGAGCAATCAGCCCCAGCATTTT
TRBJ1-1 - TRBV4-1 TRBD1 CASSPHRGLSAEAFF TGCGCCAGCAGCCCCCACAGGGGGCTTAGCGCTGAAGCTTTCTTT
TRBJ2-5 - TRBV5-1 - CASSLAPGKETQYF TGCGCCAGCAGCTTGGCCCCAGGGAAAGAGACCCAGTACTTC
TRBJ1-2 once TRBV27 - CASSPNSPPGFGYTF TGTGCCAGCAGTCCCAACAGCCCGCCGGGGTTTGGCTACACCTTC
TRBJ1-5 - TRBV30 - CAWSARAAYQPQHF TGTGCCTGGAGCGCAAGGGCGGCATATCAGCCCCAGCATTTT
TRBJ2-1 - TRBV10-1 TRBD1 CASSEKAGGLVNEQFF TGCGCCAGCAGTGAGAAGGCAGGGGGCTTGGTCAATGAGCAGTTCTTC